These 23 T cell receptor beta chains originate from one sample sequenced in a study of Ad26.COV2.S vaccination and SARS-CoV-2 variants (dated by TCRdb to the early 2020s). Library preparation was by the immunoSEQ multiplex PCR assay. As stored in TCRdb, this immuneACCESS dataset retains in-frame rearrangements with V and J assigned. A fraction of the clones does not appear; measured against another copy, unresolved V genes explain less than half of the discrepancy, and the remainder lacks a known reason. The table for this sample lists over 400,000 clones; about 90% of them were counted only once. The ten largest account for about 1.7% of the sample. Explained via the paper, the treatment or condition label denotes: 15 to 20 received Ad26.COV2.S at low or high dose, single or two shots; roughly 5 received placebo; per-sample allocation not given. For vaccine and placebo recipients, repertoires were sequenced using samples collected on day 63 after the first injection.

Sequences were derived from peripheral blood, sampled in a trial of Ad26.COV2.S vaccine versus placebo. These receptors originate from a person between 18 and 65 years old who received the Ad26.COV2.S COVID-19 vaccine or a placebo.

The chain is built from TRBV7-8 and TRBJ1-2, with TRBD1 matching 9 bases. CDR1 and CDR2 from the germline V gene are SGHVS and FQNEAQ. The length of the CDR3 is 15 residues. Trimming cost V 5 bases and J 5 bases; bases outside gene matches: 9. The CDR3 region is CASSTGTGRGYGYTF. The CDR3 region has the DNA TGTGCCAGCAGCACGGGGACAGGGAGGGGATATGGCTACACCTTC.

The V gene is TRBV10-3, the J gene TRBJ2-1; maybe TRBD2 (5 bases). Germline CDR1 and CDR2: ENHRY and SYGVKD. The CDR3 covers 16 residues. The ends were cut back, 3 bases at V and 5 bases at J, with 17 bases in the middle. The CDR3 sequence is CAISDALVPRNNEQFF. The CDR3 DNA sequence: TGTGCCATCAGTGATGCACTAGTCCCTAGAAACAATGAGCAGTTCTTC.

This chain joins TRBV7-2 and TRBJ1-1; 7 bases align to TRBD1. V lost 2 bases, J lost 5 bases, and 2 bases stayed unmatched. The germline CDR1 and CDR2 sequences are SGHTA and FQGNSA. The CDR3 runs to 13 residues. In DNA, the CDR3 is TGTGCCAGCAGCTTAAGGGGGCGAACTGAAGCTTTCTTT. Translating gives CASSLRGRTEAFF.

V and J are TRBV6-8 and TRBJ1-5; D gene uncertain. The CDR3 consists of 17 residues. V was trimmed by 8 bases and J by 2 bases, leaving 22 bases between them. Germline CDR1 and CDR2: MNHGY and SAAAGT. Written as DNA, the CDR3 is TGTGCCAGCCCGACTCGGTCGGGTGGACGTTGCAATCAGCCCCAGCATTTT. It yields the protein CASPTRSGGRCNQPQHF.

The chain links TRBV7-6 to TRBJ2-3; maybe TRBD2 (5 bases). CDR1 is SGHVS and CDR2 is FNYEAQ in the germline V gene. V lost 1 base and J 5 bases, leaving 16 bases between the germline ends. There are 16 residues in the CDR3. CDR3 sequence: CASSLGFNRGKDTQYF. CDR3 bases: TGTGCCAGCAGCTTAGGTTTTAACAGAGGGAAAGATACGCAGTATTTT. The complete variable domain, with remaining parts taken from reference TRBV7-6 and TRBJ2-3, reads GAGVSQSPRYKVTKRGQDVALRCDPISGHVSLYWYRQALGQGPEFLTYFNYEAQQDKSGLPNDRFSAERPEGSISTLTIQRTEQRDSAMYRCASSLGFNRGKDTQYFGPGTRLTVL.

This rearrangement joins TRBV6-1 to TRBJ2-1; the match to TRBD1 covers 7 bases. The CDR3 runs 15 residues. Germline V gene sequence: CDR1 MNHNS, CDR2 SASEGT. Trimming removed 6 bases from V and 4 bases from J; junction bases left unmatched: 9. CDR3 sequence reads: CASRFQGVRYNEQFF. For the CDR3, the DNA is TGTGCCAGCAGGTTTCAGGGGGTTAGGTACAATGAGCAGTTCTTC.

The chain combines TRBV11-2 with TRBJ2-2; a possible D gene is TRBD2 (6 bases). Between the trimmed V and J ends, which lost 5 bases and 0 bases, there was a span of 16 bases. Germline CDR1 reads SGHAT; CDR2 reads FQNNGV. The CDR3 has 17 residues. The CDR3 region has the DNA TGTGCCAGCAGCCATTTCGGAGGGGCAACGAACACCGGGGAGCTGTTTTTT. Its protein is CASSHFGGATNTGELFF.

This clone was recorded only once. The genes are TRBV7-2 and TRBJ2-7; D might be TRBD1 (5 bases). The CDR3 is 16 residues long. With 1 base removed from V and 0 bases from J, the gap between germline ends came to 13 bases. Germline V gives CDR1 SGHTA, CDR2 FQGNSA. The CDR3 sequence is CASSLVGRMVSYEQYF. Written as DNA, the CDR3 is TGTGCCAGCAGCTTAGTGGGGCGGATGGTCTCCTACGAGCAGTACTTC.

The rearrangement links TRBV5-5 to TRBJ2-2; D unclear. This CDR3 comprises 12 residues. Deletions cut 0 bases from V and 9 bases from J, with 6 bases between. The germline gives CDR1 SGHKS, CDR2 YYEKEE (reference sequence). For the CDR3, the DNA is TGTGCCAGCAGCTTGGCCCTCCGGGAGCTGTTTTTT. Translation gives CASSLALRELFF.

The V call is TRBV27, the J call TRBJ1-6; perhaps TRBD1 as D (5 bases). Germline lookup yields CDR1 MNHEY and CDR2 SMNVEV (reference sequence). The CDR3 runs 14 residues. V was trimmed by 10 bases and J by 4 bases, leaving 14 bases between them. CDR3 amino acids: CATRGTVYNSPLHF. CDR3 nucleotide sequence: TGTGCCACACGAGGGACGGTTTATAATTCACCCCTCCACTTT.

CDR3 in amino acids: CASSPRGGTGIQGYTF. The CDR3 DNA sequence: TGTGCCAGCAGCCCCCGAGGTGGGACAGGGATTCAGGGCTACACCTTC. The chain recombines TRBV3-1 (or the pseudogene TRBV3-2) with TRBJ1-2, with TRBD1 identical over 9 bases. In germline, CDR1 is LGHDT, CDR2 YNNKEL (reference sequence). The length of the CDR3 is 16 residues. J was trimmed by 8 bases and V by 4 bases; bases with no gene match: 14.

The chain links TRBV5-6 to TRBJ1-1, with D uncertain. Per germline, CDR1 SGHDT and CDR2 YYEEEE. The germline V and J ends were trimmed by 4 bases and 5 bases, with 18 bases remaining between them. The CDR3 runs 15 residues. The CDR3, as DNA: TGTGCCAGCAGCCCCCGGGCGCGGGCGAGGACTGAAGCTTTCTTT. Residues: CASSPRARARTEAFF.

The chain links TRBV4-3 to TRBJ1-4, with D maybe TRBD1 (5 bases). The length of the CDR3 is 14 residues. Germline values: CDR1 LGHNA, CDR2 YSLEER. V lost 4 bases, J lost 14 bases, and 20 bases lay in between. This CDR3 reads CASSRERGDRGLFF. The CDR3 DNA is TGCGCCAGCAGCCGGGAGAGAGGGGATCGGGGGCTGTTTTTT.

The chain joins TRBV7-9 to TRBJ1-1, with D perhaps TRBD1 (6 bases). V was shortened by 5 bases and J by 8 bases, with 12 bases between the two germline ends. The V gene's germline CDR1 is SEHNR and CDR2 FQNEAQ (reference sequence). The CDR3 is made up of 12 amino acids. The CDR3 DNA is TGTGCCAGCAGCCCTACCACAGGGGAAGCTTTCTTT. Protein: CASSPTTGEAFF.

V is TRBV14 and J is TRBJ2-1; D remains unclear. In germline, CDR1 is SGHDN, CDR2 FVKESK. V was cut by 3 bases and J by 7 bases, with 4 bases left in between. This CDR3 comprises 11 residues. CDR3 coding DNA: TGTGCCAGCAGCCAGGCTAATGAGCAGTTCTTC. This gives the protein CASSQANEQFF. Variable domain in full (rest from reference TRBV14 and TRBJ2-1): EAGVTQFPSHSVIEKGQTVTLRCDPISGHDNLYWYRRVMGKEIKFLLHFVKESKQDESGMPNNRFLAERTGGTYSTLKVQPAELEDSGVYFCASSQANEQFFGPGTRLTVL.

This clone appeared a single time. The chain joins TRBV27 to TRBJ1-5; possible D gene TRBD1, 5 bases. Germline loops: CDR1 MNHEY, CDR2 SMNVEV (reference sequence). This CDR3 has 17 amino acids. The V gene lost 3 bases and the J gene lost 0 bases, with 15 bases spanning the gap. The CDR3 DNA reads as TGTGCCAGCAGTTTTAATAGTTTGAGGGGTAGCAATCAGCCCCAGCATTTT. Amino acids: CASSFNSLRGSNQPQHF.

The chain uses TRBV9 and TRBJ1-1; 12 bases agree with TRBD1. CDR3 length: 14 amino acids. Germline loops: CDR1 SGDLS, CDR2 YYNGEE. V dropped 2 bases and J dropped 5; count of bases not matched to a gene: 1. The CDR3 is CASSVGQGATEAFF. CDR3 DNA: TGTGCCAGCAGCGTGGGACAGGGGGCGACTGAAGCTTTCTTT.

This rearrangement joins TRBV28 to TRBJ2-7; D call uncertain. Germline CDR1 is MDHEN and CDR2 is SYDVKM. There are 12 residues in the CDR3. Between the trimmed V and J ends, which lost 5 bases and 3 bases, there was a span of 8 bases. The CDR3 nucleotides read TGTGCCAGCAGTCCAAGTAACTACGAGCAGTACTTC. Amino acids: CASSPSNYEQYF.

The chain links TRBV5-6 to TRBJ2-3, with 8 bases lining up with TRBD1. CDR3 size: 17 residues. Per the germline V gene, CDR1 is SGHDT and CDR2 is YYEEEE. V was pared by 0 bases and J by 9 bases, with 15 bases of the junction left unmatched. CDR3 sequence reads: CASSLGGSTGESSTQYF. CDR3 coding DNA: TGTGCCAGCAGCTTGGGGGGATCGACAGGGGAGTCATCAACGCAGTATTTT.

This rearrangement joins TRBV19 to TRBJ2-2; D is uncertain. The V end lost 5 bases, the J end lost 6 bases, and 7 bases lay between the germline ends. Germline CDR1 is LNHDA and CDR2 is SQIVND (reference sequence). This CDR3 is built from 12 residues. The CDR3 nucleotides are TGTGCCAGTAGTCAAGGGTCCGGGGAGCTGTTTTTT. Protein product: CASSQGSGELFF.

The chain recombines TRBV5-1 with TRBJ2-3; D call uncertain. Looked up from germline, CDR1 is SGHRS and CDR2 is YFSETQ. CDR3 length: 15 amino acids. Trimming left V 5 bases short and J 2 bases short, with 15 bases between. CDR3 in amino acids: CASSVSVGITDTQYF. CDR3 DNA: TGCGCCAGCAGTGTAAGCGTGGGGATCACAGATACGCAGTATTTT.

This chain joins TRBV24-1 and TRBJ2-6; no firm D call. Germline lookup yields CDR1 KGHDR and CDR2 SFDVKD. The CDR3 contains 17 residues. V was shortened by 4 bases and J by 3 bases, with 15 bases between the two germline ends. The CDR3 region is CATSDPHRENGANVLTF. CDR3 nucleotide sequence: TGTGCCACCAGTGACCCCCACCGTGAGAATGGGGCCAACGTCCTGACTTTC.

The CDR3, as DNA: TGTGCCAGTAGGAAGACGGTCACTAATGAAAAACTGTTTTTT. Its protein is CASRKTVTNEKLFF. This chain joins TRBV19 and TRBJ1-4; D unresolved. The CDR3 extends over 14 amino acids. The V end was cut by 6 bases, the J end by 2 bases, with 10 bases between. Germline CDR1 reads LNHDA; CDR2 reads SQIVND (reference sequence). Drawing the rest from reference TRBV19 and TRBJ1-4, the complete variable domain is DGGITQSPKYLFRKEGQNVTLSCEQNLNHDAMYWYRQDPGQGLRLIYYSQIVNDFQKGDIAEGYSVSREKKESFPLTVTSAQKNPTAFYLCASRKTVTNEKLFFGSGTQLSVL.